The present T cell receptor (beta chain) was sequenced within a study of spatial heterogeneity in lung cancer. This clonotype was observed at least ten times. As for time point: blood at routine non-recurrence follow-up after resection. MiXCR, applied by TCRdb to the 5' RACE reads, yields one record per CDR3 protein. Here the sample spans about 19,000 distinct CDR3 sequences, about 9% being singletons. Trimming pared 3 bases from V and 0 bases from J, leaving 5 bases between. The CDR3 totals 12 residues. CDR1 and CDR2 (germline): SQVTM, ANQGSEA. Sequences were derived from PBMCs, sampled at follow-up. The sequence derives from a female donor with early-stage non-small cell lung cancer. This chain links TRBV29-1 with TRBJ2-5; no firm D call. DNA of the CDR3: TGCAGCGTTGATAGGAACCAAGAGACCCAGTACTTC. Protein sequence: CSVDRNQETQYF. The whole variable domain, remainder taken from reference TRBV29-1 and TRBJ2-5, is SAVISQKPSRDICQRGTSLTIQCQVDSQVTMMFWYRQQPGQSLTLIATANQGSEATYESGFVIDKFPISRPNLTFSTLTVSNMSPEDSSIYLCSVDRNQETQYFGPGTRLLVL.